Below, 18 T cell receptor beta chains from the same sample are listed, as sequenced in a study of blood T cell repertoires in COVID-19. The method was immunoSEQ multiplex PCR; TCRdb's version includes in-frame clones alone and lacks a portion of them. Of 220,000 or so clones listed, approximately 83% are singletons. The material sequenced was PBMCs or T cells enriched from blood (not recorded which). The receptors were gathered from a woman between 40 and 55 years old with acute COVID-19.

V usage is TRBV7-3 and J usage is TRBJ1-2; possible D gene TRBD1, 5 bases. The germline CDR1 and CDR2 sequences are SGHTA and FQGTGA. V was cut by 2 bases and J by 5 bases, with 6 bases left in between. This CDR3 is built from 12 residues. The CDR3 coding sequence is TGTGCCAGCAGCTTACAGGGTTATGGCTACACCTTC. Amino acid sequence: CASSLQGYGYTF.

The chain couples TRBV6-6 to TRBJ1-2; tentative D call: TRBD1 (5 bases). The V end was cut by 6 bases, the J end by 6 bases, with 17 bases between. Germline assignment: CDR1 MNHNY and CDR2 SVGAGI (reference sequence). The CDR3 is 14 amino acids. The CDR3 loop reads CASRRGTENNGYTF. CDR3 DNA sequence: TGTGCCAGCAGACGGGGGACGGAAAACAATGGCTACACCTTC.

The chain links TRBV4-3 to TRBJ1-1; D ambiguous. Germline CDR1 is LGHNA and CDR2 is YSLEER. Trimming removed 2 bases from V and 7 bases from J, with 14 bases in between. The CDR3 has 14 amino acids. The DNA of the CDR3 is TGCGCCAGCAGCCAACGCGCAGGTCTCAATGAAGCTTTCTTT. Amino acids: CASSQRAGLNEAFF.

The count of this clone is one. The rearrangement uses TRBV18 and TRBJ2-1, with TRBD2 matching over 9 bases. V lost 3 bases to trimming and J lost 3 bases; unmatched junction nucleotides: 3. CDR1 and CDR2 from the germline V gene are KGHSH and LQKENI. This CDR3 spans 15 amino acids. The CDR3 bases are TGTGCCAGCTCACCCTTAGCGGGAGTCTACAATGAGCAGTTCTTC. Its protein product is CASSPLAGVYNEQFF.

J is TRBJ1-5 and V is TRBV5-1; D remains unclear. CDR1 is SGHRS, CDR2 YFSETQ, per germline. The CDR3 length is 15 residues. V was shortened by 0 bases and J by 0 bases, with 7 bases between the two germline ends. The CDR3 bases are TGCGCCAGCAGCTTGGTTTCGGGTAGCAATCAGCCCCAGCATTTT. Translating it yields CASSLVSGSNQPQHF.

The chain combines TRBV9 with TRBJ2-7, with 9 bases that match TRBD2. Germline assignment: CDR1 SGDLS and CDR2 YYNGEE. With 0 bases clipped from V and 3 bases from J, the junction kept 4 bases outside the gene matches. This CDR3 is built from 15 residues. The CDR3 sequence: CASSVDPSGNYEQYF. CDR3 coding DNA: TGTGCCAGCAGCGTAGACCCTAGCGGGAACTACGAGCAGTACTTC. Drawing the rest from reference TRBV9 and TRBJ2-7, the complete variable domain is DSGVTQTPKHLITATGQRVTLRCSPRSGDLSVYWYQQSLDQGLQFLIQYYNGEERAKGNILERFSAQQFPDLHSELNLSSLELGDSALYFCASSVDPSGNYEQYFGPGTRLTVT.

This clone occurred a few times. For the CDR3, the DNA is TGTGCCAGCTCACCCAGACAGGGGTTCGGCAATGAGCAGTTCTTC. Amino acid sequence: CASSPRQGFGNEQFF. V gene TRBV18 combines with J gene TRBJ2-1; 8 nucleotides align to TRBD1. CDR3 length: 15 amino acids. Looked up from germline, CDR1 is KGHSH and CDR2 is LQKENI. Trimming removed 3 bases from V and 6 bases from J; junction bases left unmatched: 7.

This clone came up once. The chain joins TRBV9 to TRBJ1-4; D is ambiguous. The CDR3 runs to 14 residues. Germline V gene data show CDR1 as SGDLS and CDR2 as YYNGEE. Trimming cost V 4 bases and J 7 bases, with 14 bases left between them. This CDR3 is CASSPRGEGEKLFF. For the CDR3, the DNA is TGTGCCAGCAGCCCTCGGGGAGAGGGTGAAAAACTGTTTTTT.

About this clone: The junction departs from germline at one end; a sequencing error may be responsible. This sequence joins TRBV30 and TRBJ2-7, with unresolved D. CDR3 size: 12 residues. CDR1 GTSNPN and CDR2 SVGIG come from the germline V gene (reference sequence). CDR3 sequence (DNA): TGTGCCTGGATCTCCACCCGACTCCTTCTTCCTTTC. Its protein product is CAWISTRLLLPF.

The J gene is TRBJ1-5, the V gene TRBV6-2 or TRBV6-3, with D perhaps matching TRBD1 (5 bases). CDR3 length equals 14 residues. Trimming pared 2 bases from V and 6 bases from J, leaving 11 bases between. The germline gives CDR1 MNHEY, CDR2 SVGEGT. The CDR3 DNA sequence: TGTGCCAGCAGTTACGGCTCGGGGGTTCAGCCCCAGCATTTT. Translating gives CASSYGSGVQPQHF.

This clone is a singleton in its sample. V and J are TRBV30 and TRBJ1-6, with TRBD1 as a possible D gene (5 bases). Germline V lookup: CDR1 GTSNPN, CDR2 SVGIG (reference sequence). CDR3 length: 17 amino acids. V gave up 4 bases and J gave up 10 bases, with 26 bases separating them. The CDR3 nucleotides are TGTGCCTGGACCCCAGCGACCTATCTAACGGGGGAGTCACCCCTCCACTTT. This translates into CAWTPATYLTGESPLHF.

The genes are TRBV7-8 and TRBJ1-4; D possibly corresponds to TRBD1 (5 bases). V shed 5 bases and J shed 0 bases, with 10 bases lying between them. The germline CDR1 and CDR2 sequences are SGHVS and FQNEAQ. The CDR3 length is 15 residues. CDR3 sequence reads: CASSQGGSTNEKLFF. CDR3 coding DNA: TGTGCCAGCAGCCAGGGAGGATCAACTAATGAAAAACTGTTTTTT.

This chain connects TRBV6-2 or TRBV6-3 to TRBJ1-5; maybe TRBD1 (5 bases). The germline V gene has CDR1 MNHEY and CDR2 SVGEGT. V dropped 5 bases and J dropped 3 bases, with 17 bases sitting between them. This CDR3 contains 16 residues. The CDR3 sequence is CASSETELGANQPQHF. The CDR3 nucleotides are TGTGCCAGCAGTGAGACAGAATTAGGGGCCAATCAGCCCCAGCATTTT.

V usage is TRBV4-1 and J usage is TRBJ2-5; D not resolved. Germline V CDR1 and CDR2: MGHRA, YSYEKL. V shed 1 base and J shed 7 bases, with 10 bases lying between them. The CDR3 is 13 amino acids. This CDR3 is CASSQVLPGTQYF. The CDR3 nucleotides are TGCGCCAGCAGCCAAGTGCTACCGGGGACCCAGTACTTC.

The CDR3 spells CASSMGLLNSYNEQFF. The CDR3 DNA is TGTGCCAGCAGCATGGGACTTTTAAACTCCTACAATGAGCAGTTCTTC. The chain couples TRBV14 to TRBJ2-1; D is possibly TRBD2 (6 bases). The V gene lost 5 bases and the J gene lost 0 bases, with 14 bases spanning the gap. The CDR3 is 16 amino acids. Germline CDR1 reads SGHDN; CDR2 reads FVKESK.

The chain uses TRBV6-6 and TRBJ2-3, with 9 bases identical to TRBD1. The CDR3 runs 14 residues. The germline CDR1 and CDR2 sequences are MNHNY and SVGAGI (reference sequence). Unmatched junction bases numbered 5, after V lost 6 bases and J lost 4 bases. CDR3 in amino acids: CASSTRQGADTQYF. CDR3 bases: TGTGCCAGCAGCACGAGACAGGGGGCAGATACGCAGTATTTT.

The gene calls are TRBV10-3 and TRBJ2-2, with 7 positions matching TRBD2. CDR1 is ENHRY, CDR2 SYGVKD, per germline. J was trimmed by 9 bases and V by 7 bases; bases with no gene match: 8. CDR3 length equals 13 residues. The CDR3 loop reads CAINGLVGRELFF. CDR3 nucleotide sequence: TGTGCCATCAATGGACTAGTCGGGAGGGAGCTGTTTTTT.

This clone was seen a handful of times. The chain combines TRBV25-1 with TRBJ1-4; 8 bases agree with TRBD1. Trimming removed 8 bases from V and 7 bases from J; junction bases left unmatched: 6. Per germline, CDR1 MGHDK and CDR2 SYGVNS. This CDR3 contains 13 residues. The CDR3 DNA reads as TGTGCCAGCTCGTACAGGGGGAGTGAAAAACTGTTTTTT. It translates to CASSYRGSEKLFF.